Below are 6 T cell receptor beta chains sequenced from a single sample in a study of hypomethylating agent response in myelodysplastic syndrome. Method: immunoSEQ multiplex PCR; TCRdb's copy keeps in-frame clones and lacks some. The table shows 3,700 or so clones, with roughly 86% occurring only once. The sequencing here drew on bone marrow, taken before or after starting hypomethylating agent treatment for myelodysplastic syndrome (not recorded which). The receptors here all came from a human donor with myelodysplastic syndrome.

The CDR3 loop reads CASTEGGMVYGYTF. The CDR3 coding sequence is TGTGCCAGCACGGAGGGTGGGATGGTCTATGGCTACACCTTC. The rearrangement joins TRBV6-1 to TRBJ1-2, with D hard to call. CDR3 length: 14 amino acids. V lost 7 bases to trimming and J lost 4 bases, with 16 bases between them. Germline V gene lookup returns CDR1 MNHNS and CDR2 SASEGT.

V gene TRBV10-2 combines with J gene TRBJ2-5; a possible D gene is TRBD2 (5 bases). Trimming left V 9 bases short and J 1 base short, with 18 bases between. Germline lookup yields CDR1 WSHSY and CDR2 SAAADI. The CDR3 has 15 residues. The CDR3 DNA follows: TGCGCCAGTATGGAGGAACGGTGGGCCCAAGAGACCCAGTACTTC. Protein sequence: CASMEERWAQETQYF.

The CDR3 DNA is TGTGCCAGCAGTGAAGCTATCCGAATGGGGGTGAAGGATGAAAAACTGTTTTTT. This translates into CASSEAIRMGVKDEKLFF. The chain has TRBV6-1 and TRBJ1-4; a possible D gene is TRBD1 (5 bases). Trimming removed 0 bases at V and 6 bases at J, with 20 bases between. The CDR3 is made up of 18 amino acids. The germline CDR1 and CDR2 sequences are MNHNS and SASEGT.

The CDR3 sequence is CASSSGGRPAGELFF. For the CDR3, the DNA is TGTGCCAGCAGCTCGGGTGGACGGCCAGCCGGGGAGCTGTTTTTT. J is TRBJ2-2 and V is TRBV5-6, with unresolved D. This CDR3 has 15 amino acids. Trimming pared 3 bases from V and 6 bases from J, leaving 15 bases between. Germline V CDR1 and CDR2: SGHDT, YYEEEE.

The CDR3: CASSVGPGGYTF. CDR3 DNA: TGTGCCAGCAGCGTAGGTCCAGGCGGCTACACCTTC. The V gene is TRBV9, the J gene TRBJ1-2; D not resolved. The V gene lost 0 bases and the J gene lost 8 bases, with 8 bases spanning the gap. CDR1 and CDR2 (germline): SGDLS, YYNGEE. This CDR3 has 12 amino acids.

This clone was seen only a few times. This chain links TRBV28 with TRBJ1-2; D ambiguous. Germline CDR1 is MDHEN and CDR2 is SYDVKM. The CDR3 is 10 amino acids. With 8 bases removed from V and 8 bases from J, the gap between germline ends came to 9 bases. CDR3 sequence reads: CASGRRGYTF. The CDR3 bases are TGTGCCAGCGGCCGAAGGGGCTACACCTTC.